This T cell receptor beta chain was captured by sequencing in a study of blood T cell repertoires in COVID-19. Whole-study context: Material from acute and convalescent COVID-19 was sourced from the United States, Italy and Spain. Sample material is recorded as cDNA or gDNA derived from T cells, B-cell-depleted T cells, or PBMCs.

Authors' analysis steps: The assay estimated nucleated cells by amplifying reference gene primers. The protocol was immunoSEQ multiplex PCR, while the TCRdb copy is restricted to in-frame clones and leaves out a portion. D and trimming were read from the DNA, whereas the V and J calls and clone size are those reported in that table. Of about 200,000 clones detected, about 85% appear once; the ten largest clones hold about a fifth. The CDR3 runs to 13 residues. V was cut by 2 bases and J by 4 bases, with 6 bases left in between. Germline V gene sequence: CDR1 SGHNT, CDR2 YYREEE (reference sequence). The chain couples TRBV5-4 to TRBJ2-2; possibly TRBD1 for D (5 bases). Sequenced input: peripheral blood. This TCR was sampled from a human donor in a cohort sampled during active COVID-19. CDR3 nucleotide sequence: TGTGCCAGCAGCTTCGACAGCACCGGGGAGCTGTTTTTT. Translating it yields CASSFDSTGELFF.